The subject of this entry is one T cell receptor (beta chain). This clonotype was seen a few times. Its recognized antigen is unknown. Base quality data are lacking; no much larger clone is found one base away. The data were obtained in a study of response to subunit inactivated influenza vaccine (dated by TCRdb to the late 2010s). A note on the overall study: Deep quantitative T cell receptor repertoire profiling was used in the study to track responses to a trivalent subunit inactivated influenza vaccine.

The full study reports these points: It was suggested by the authors that each seasonal influenza vaccination may recruit only a limited number of new T cells.

Per the germline V gene, LGHNA is the CDR1 and YNFKEQ is the CDR2. Unmatched junction bases come to 7, with V trimmed by 2 bases and J by 4 bases. From its cysteine to its phenylalanine, the CDR3 spans 15 amino acids. The only DNA kept is the CDR3, 45 bases in frame from the first base. Receptor libraries were prepared by RT-PCR. TCRdb lists the instrument as Illumina HiSeq 2500. TCRdb passed the public sequencing reads through fastp at Q25 and MiXCR, retaining productive beta sequences. Identical CDR3 proteins give one entry, which carries the most common genes and DNA. This sample gives hundreds of thousands of distinct CDR3 sequences in total; approximately 7.1% of them show up just once. The ten largest clones add up to over 10% of the sample.

The receptor was derived from a man between 50 and 75 years old who received an inactivated influenza vaccine. Donor details come from another sample of the same person, matched by shared clones. Sequencing was performed on PBMCs from blood, taken less than 30 months after vaccination. The chain uses TRBV4-2 and TRBJ1-1; TRBD1 agrees with 7 junctional bases. At the DNA level, the sequence is TGTGCCAGCAGCCAACAAAGGGGGCTTGGCACTGAAGCTTTCTTT. Translation gives CASSQQRGLGTEAFF.